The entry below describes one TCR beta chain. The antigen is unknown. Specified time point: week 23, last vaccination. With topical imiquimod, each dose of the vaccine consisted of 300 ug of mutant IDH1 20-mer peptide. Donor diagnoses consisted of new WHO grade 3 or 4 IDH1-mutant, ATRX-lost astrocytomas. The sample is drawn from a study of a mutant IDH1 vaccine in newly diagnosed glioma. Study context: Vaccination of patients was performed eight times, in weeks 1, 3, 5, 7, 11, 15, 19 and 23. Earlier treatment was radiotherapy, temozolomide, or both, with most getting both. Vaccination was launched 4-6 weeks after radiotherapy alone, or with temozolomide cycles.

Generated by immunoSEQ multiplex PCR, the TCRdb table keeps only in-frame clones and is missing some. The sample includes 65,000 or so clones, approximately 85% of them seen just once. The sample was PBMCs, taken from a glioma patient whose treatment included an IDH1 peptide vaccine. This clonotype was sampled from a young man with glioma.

CDR3 nucleotides: TGTGCCAGCAGCAAAGAGTCCGGGGCCAGTAGGACCGGGGAGCTGTTTTTT. Its protein is CASSKESGASRTGELFF. The V call is TRBV21-1, the J call TRBJ2-2. TRBV21-1 is tagged as a pseudogene. This CDR3 is 17 amino acids long.